A single T cell receptor beta chain is shown here with its context. The data are from a study of CD8 T cells in Susac syndrome. The CDR3 contains 14 residues. With V trimmed by 4 bases and J by 2 bases, 6 bases remained unmatched. Per the germline V gene, CDR1 is DFQATT and CDR2 is SNEGSKA (reference sequence). Reverse transcription of roughly 0.5 to 1 ug RNA was carried out with random hexamers. It was immunoSEQ multiplex PCR that amplified TCR beta CDR3 across 54 Vbeta and 13 Jbeta. TCRdb recomputed calls from the immunoSEQ multiplex PCR reads with MiXCR, one row per CDR3 protein. The table includes over 150,000 distinct CDR3 sequences, 85% to 95% detected once.

The sequenced sample was CD4+ T cells from PBMCs. The rearrangement joins TRBV20-1 to TRBJ2-7; TRBD2 matches at 9 bases. The receptor's source is a human donor with Susac syndrome. CDR3 sequence reads: CSATTSGPTYEQYF. CDR3 DNA: TGCAGTGCTACCACTAGCGGGCCCACCTACGAGCAGTACTTC.